This T cell receptor beta chain is drawn from a study of response to subunit inactivated influenza vaccine. Study observations and caveats: There was a suggestion from the authors that each seasonal influenza vaccination recruits few new T cells.

TCRdb re-derived calls from the RT-PCR reads in MiXCR, one entry per CDR3 protein. The repertoire includes more than 500,000 distinct CDR3 sequences, 10% to 12% of them detected once, and more than 9.5% sits in the top ten. This clonotype was detected only a few times. What it binds is not known. Another study also made use of these data, one on T cells expressing NK-cell markers. As reported in that work: TCR beta cDNA was generated via 5'RACE template switching incorporating UMIs. Researchers got TCR beta repertoires out of sorted CD3+CD56+NKG2C+, CD3+CD56+NKG2C- and CD3+CD56-NKG2C+ T cells. The CD3+CD56-NKG2C+ fraction of a few donors was also led by these clonotypes. HCMV specificity of the expanded NKG2C+ T cell clones was not established.

The sample consisted of PBMCs from blood, taken on the day of vaccination. This clonotype was sampled from a man in his fifties who received an inactivated influenza vaccine.

Written as DNA, the CDR3 is TGCAGTGCTAGATCAAATCTCGGGACAGGGGGTAGAAATGAGCAGTTCTTC. It specifies CSARSNLGTGGRNEQFF. V is TRBV20-1 and J is TRBJ2-1; TRBD1 aligns across 11 bases. Trimming took 2 bases from V and 7 from J; bases not matched to a gene: 13. The germline gives CDR1 DFQATT, CDR2 SNEGSKA (reference sequence). The CDR3 extends over 17 amino acids.